This TCR beta chain was found in a study of radiation and T cells in renal cell carcinoma. Study-wide results and limits: Pretreatment tumor biopsies were lacking, so baseline clonotypes are unknown.

Some clones are missing from TCRdb's copy, which holds only in-frame ones; the method was immunoSEQ multiplex PCR. The table includes 75,000 to 95,000 clones, about 85% detected once. This clone was counted a few times. Its antigen is as yet unknown. Stated time point: blood 4 weeks post-SBRT, at nephrectomy. Documented treatment: 15 Gy SBRT to primary tumor, nephrectomy 4 weeks later. The sequences come from blood, collected from a patient whose treatment included radiotherapy and nephrectomy. This TCR came from a man aged 50-59 years with renal cell carcinoma.

The CDR3 sequence is CAISVGGSTDTQYF. The CDR3 DNA is TGTGCCATCAGTGTGGGGGGCAGCACAGATACGCAGTATTTT. The chain recombines TRBV10-3 with TRBJ2-3; D is tentatively TRBD1 or TRBD2 (6 bases each). The CDR3 is 14 amino acids. The V end was cut by 4 bases, the J end by 0 bases, with 8 bases between. CDR1 is ENHRY, CDR2 SYGVKD, per germline.